The sequence of this TCR beta chain was determined in a study of blood T cell repertoires in COVID-19. Study-wide context: Samples came from the United States, Italy and Spain, spanning acute and convalescent COVID-19.

Profiling relied on immunoSEQ multiplex PCR, and the TCRdb table lists in-frame clones only, not all of them. The table lists about 200,000 clones, about 88% of them singletons. This CDR3 has 18 amino acids. The V segment lost 0 bases and the J segment 1 base; nucleotides outside the gene matches: 10. The V gene's germline CDR1 is SGHRS and CDR2 YFSETQ. Sequenced material: PBMCs or T cells enriched from blood (not recorded which). This TCR was sampled from a woman in her 30s who had been exposed to COVID-19. J is TRBJ1-3 and V is TRBV5-1, with 7 bases aligning to TRBD1. CDR3 sequence: CASSLAPQGVGSGNTIYF. CDR3 sequence (DNA): TGCGCCAGCAGCTTGGCTCCCCAGGGGGTTGGTTCTGGAAACACCATATATTTT.